The 22 T cell receptor beta chains presented below share a single source sample, sequenced in a study of CD8 T cells in ankylosing spondylitis. In TCRdb, the 5' RACE reads were re-called with MiXCR into one record per CDR3 protein. The table lists about 240,000 distinct CDR3 sequences, about 11% of them singletons. The sample consisted of blood, either unsorted or a sorted T cell fraction (not recorded which). These receptors were taken from a male donor with ankylosing spondylitis or in good health (not recorded which).

The CDR3 sequence is CASSSIAGKETQYF. CDR3 nucleotide sequence: TGTGCCAGCAGCTCTATAGCGGGGAAAGAGACCCAGTACTTC. This chain links TRBV6-1 with TRBJ2-5, with TRBD2 matching over 8 bases. V lost 6 bases to trimming and J lost 3 bases; unmatched junction nucleotides: 6. The CDR3 spans 14 residues. Germline V gene sequence: CDR1 MNHNS, CDR2 SASEGT.

V is TRBV7-8 and J is TRBJ1-2, with a weak D call TRBD1 (5 bases). CDR3 length: 14 residues. V dropped 3 bases and J dropped 4 bases, with 12 bases sitting between them. Germline-derived CDR1 and CDR2 are SGHVS and FQNEAQ. The CDR3 nucleotides read TGTGCCAGCAGCTTTGCGGGGGACCCCTATGGCTACACCTTC. Amino acids: CASSFAGDPYGYTF.

This clonotype appeared a few times. The V call is TRBV28, the J call TRBJ2-7, with D possibly being TRBD1 (6 bases). Trimming took off 1 base at V and 2 bases at J, with 12 bases between the two ends. Germline CDR1 MDHEN, CDR2 SYDVKM. This CDR3 has 15 amino acids. CDR3: CASSLSGDRTYEQYF. The CDR3 DNA reads as TGTGCCAGCAGTTTATCGGGTGACAGGACCTACGAGCAGTACTTC. The whole variable domain, filled in from reference TRBV28 and TRBJ2-7, reads DVKVTQSSRYLVKRTGEKVFLECVQDMDHENMFWYRQDPGLGLRLIYFSYDVKMKEKGDIPEGYSVSREKKERFSLILESASTNQTSMYLCASSLSGDRTYEQYFGPGTRLTVT.

In this sample, this clonotype turned up many times. The chain combines TRBV29-1 with TRBJ1-3, with 7 bases matching TRBD1. Germline CDR1 reads SQVTM; CDR2 reads ANQGSEA. Trimming at V came to 2 bases and at J to 9 bases, leaving 13 bases not matched to a gene. CDR3 length equals 15 residues. This chain's CDR3 is CSVESAGGSGGTIYF. The CDR3 bases are TGCAGCGTTGAATCGGCAGGGGGTTCCGGTGGCACCATATATTTT.

In this sample, this clonotype turned up many times. The chain is built from TRBV29-1 and TRBJ2-7; no clear D gene. The CDR3 consists of 11 residues. With 7 bases removed from V and 2 bases from J, the gap between germline ends came to 9 bases. Germline assignment: CDR1 SQVTM and CDR2 ANQGSEA. CDR3: CSARVPYEQYF. The CDR3 nucleotides read TGCAGCGCCCGGGTCCCCTACGAGCAGTACTTC.

As regards this clonotype: This may come from a read error, since a much larger clone is one base off. The chain is built from TRBV12-3 or TRBV12-4 and TRBJ1-2; 7 positions match TRBD1. The CDR3 runs 14 residues. The J segment lost 3 bases and the V segment lost 2 bases, leaving 3 bases of the junction unmatched. CDR3 region: CASSLHQGDYGYTF. In DNA, the CDR3 is TGTGCCAGCAGTTTACACCAGGGGGACTATGGCTACACCTTC.

The V gene is TRBV7-9, the J gene TRBJ2-7, with 10 bases identical to TRBD1. CDR1 SEHNR and CDR2 FQNEAQ come from the germline V gene (reference sequence). The CDR3 is 14 residues long. Trimming at V came to 6 bases and at J to 5 bases, leaving 7 bases not matched to a gene. The DNA for the CDR3 is TGTGCCAGCAGTCCCAGACAGGGGGCGGACGAGCAGTACTTC. This codes for CASSPRQGADEQYF.

This clonotype has a handful of counts. V usage is TRBV4-1 and J usage is TRBJ1-1, with D hard to call. CDR3 size: 15 residues. V lost 1 base and J lost 5, with 14 bases in between. The germline CDR1 and CDR2 sequences are MGHRA and YSYEKL. This chain's CDR3 is CASSQVREVGTEAFF. CDR3 DNA: TGCGCCAGCAGCCAAGTAAGGGAGGTGGGGACTGAAGCTTTCTTT.

This clonotype was found many times. The chain has TRBV20-1 and TRBJ1-2; a possible D gene is TRBD1 (5 bases). Germline V lookup: CDR1 DFQATT, CDR2 SNEGSKA (reference sequence). Trimming removed 4 bases from V and 4 bases from J, with 13 bases in between. The CDR3 is made up of 13 amino acids. In DNA form, the CDR3 reads TGCAGTGCTATACCGGGGGAAGCCTATGGCTACACCTTC. This encodes CSAIPGEAYGYTF.

The table lists this clonotype with a few counts. The chain links TRBV6-1 to TRBJ1-5; D is undetermined. Germline V CDR1 and CDR2: MNHNS, SASEGT. The length of the CDR3 is 17 residues. Trimming pared 2 bases from V and 5 bases from J, leaving 19 bases between. The CDR3 sequence: CASSERQDQRRHQPQHF. The DNA of the CDR3 is TGTGCCAGCAGTGAAAGGCAGGACCAGCGTCGGCATCAGCCCCAGCATTTT.

In this sample, this clonotype turned up many times. The J gene is TRBJ2-1, the V gene TRBV12-3 or TRBV12-4, with 7 bases that match TRBD2. This CDR3 comprises 15 residues. The trim removed 7 bases at V and 3 bases at J, leaving 9 bases unmatched. CDR3 DNA: TGTGCCAGCACCCCCGGCGGCGGGAGCTACAATGAGCAGTTCTTC. Translating it yields CASTPGGGSYNEQFF.

The chain links TRBV6-5 to TRBJ2-1, with D possibly TRBD2 on 6 matching bases. CDR1 is MNHEY, CDR2 SVGAGI, per germline. CDR3 length: 16 residues. Trimming left V 0 bases short and J 9 bases short, with 18 bases between. Here the CDR3 DNA reads TGTGCCAGCAGTTACTCTATCCCCGGGACTCCGAGTGAGCAGTTCTTC. Translating gives CASSYSIPGTPSEQFF.

The genes are TRBV7-9 and TRBJ2-7; D could derive from TRBD1 or TRBD2 (7 bases each). V gave up 1 base and J gave up 2 bases, with 15 bases separating them. The germline CDR1 and CDR2 sequences are SEHNR and FQNEAQ (reference sequence). The CDR3 loop spans 16 amino acids. The CDR3 loop reads CASSLDLAGGAYEQYF. The CDR3 DNA reads as TGTGCCAGCAGCTTAGATTTGGCAGGGGGGGCCTACGAGCAGTACTTC.

This clonotype showed up many times. The V gene is TRBV12-3 or TRBV12-4, the J gene TRBJ2-5; TRBD1 might be the D (5 bases). The CDR3 covers 14 residues. Trimming cost V 5 bases and J 1 base, with 11 bases left between them. The chain's CDR3 is CASSSRTSQETQYF. Written as DNA, the CDR3 is TGTGCCAGCAGTAGCCGGACAAGCCAAGAGACCCAGTACTTC.

This clonotype came up many times. J is TRBJ2-1 and V is TRBV6-1; no firm D call. Deletions cut 0 bases from V and 8 bases from J, with 11 bases between. This CDR3 region has 14 residues. The V gene's germline CDR1 is MNHNS and CDR2 SASEGT. The CDR3 loop is CASSEAHWLDEQFF. The DNA of the CDR3 is TGTGCCAGCAGTGAAGCGCACTGGCTCGATGAGCAGTTCTTC.

Many counts were recorded for this clonotype. The chain is built from TRBV3-1 and TRBJ2-7; 7 nucleotides align to TRBD1. The V and J ends lost 4 bases and 6 bases, in that order; junction bases with no gene match: 9. The germline V gene encodes CDR1 LGHDT and CDR2 YNNKEL (reference sequence). This CDR3 contains 14 residues. The CDR3 is CASSLSRQGAEQYF. In DNA, the CDR3 is TGTGCCAGCAGCCTCAGTAGACAGGGAGCCGAGCAGTACTTC.

This clonotype was seen at least ten times. The chain couples TRBV24-1 to TRBJ1-3; unclear D gene. Per germline, CDR1 KGHDR and CDR2 SFDVKD. The V and J ends lost 10 bases and 0 bases respectively, with 12 bases between them. There are 14 residues in the CDR3. CDR3 in DNA: TGTGCCACTCACCGAGCCTACTCTGGAAACACCATATATTTT. Protein: CATHRAYSGNTIYF.

This clonotype was seen ten or more times. This chain connects TRBV18 to TRBJ1-1, with TRBD1 matching over 9 bases. Losses at the gene ends were 5 bases for V and 10 bases for J; bases not matched to a gene: 14. CDR1 is KGHSH and CDR2 is LQKENI in the germline V gene. This CDR3 is built from 15 residues. CDR3 region: CASSTSGLEDRGAFF. In DNA form, the CDR3 reads TGTGCCAGCTCAACATCGGGGTTAGAGGACAGGGGAGCTTTCTTT.

The table lists this clonotype with many counts. V gene TRBV20-1 combines with J gene TRBJ2-5, with no clear D. Trimming stripped 0 bases from V and 5 bases from J, with 13 bases between. Per the germline V gene, CDR1 is DFQATT and CDR2 is SNEGSKA (reference sequence). The CDR3 spans 14 residues. The CDR3 region is CSARDSLPGETQYF. The DNA for the CDR3 is TGCAGTGCTAGAGATTCCCTACCTGGCGAGACCCAGTACTTC.

This clonotype was picked up many times. The V gene is TRBV5-5, the J gene TRBJ2-7; maybe TRBD2 (7 bases). Trimming stripped 6 bases from V and 6 bases from J, with 13 bases between. The CDR3 is made up of 12 amino acids. Germline CDR1 is SGHKS and CDR2 is YYEKEE (reference sequence). In DNA, the CDR3 is TGTGCCAGCATCCGGGGGGCTTTCGAGCAGTACTTC. Protein sequence: CASIRGAFEQYF. Filled out from reference TRBV5-5 and TRBJ2-7, the complete variable domain reads DAGVTQSPTHLIKTRGQQVTLRCSPISGHKSVSWYQQVLGQGPQFIFQYYEKEERGRGNFPDRFSARQFPNYSSELNVNALLLGDSALYLCASIRGAFEQYFGPGTRLTVT.

With respect to this clonotype: Relative to the germline gene, one junction end is altered; a read error may explain this. The J gene is TRBJ2-3, the V gene TRBV3-1; 7 positions match TRBD2. CDR3 length equals 17 residues. The germline CDR1 and CDR2 sequences are LGHDT and YNNKEL (reference sequence). The CDR3 spells CASTQGYGAGGTDTQYF. DNA for the CDR3: TGTGCCAGCACCCAAGGATACGGCGCGGGGGGCACAGATACGCAGTATTTT.

This clonotype was seen many times. The CDR3 sequence is CSASLDGYKETQYF. CDR3 bases: TGCAGTGCTAGCCTGGACGGATATAAAGAGACCCAGTACTTC. The V and J genes are TRBV20-1 and TRBJ2-5, with unresolved D. Germline assignment: CDR1 DFQATT and CDR2 SNEGSKA (reference sequence). With 3 bases removed from V and 3 bases from J, the gap between germline ends came to 14 bases. This CDR3 has 14 amino acids.